These 22 T cell receptor beta chains came from one sample sequenced in a study of OX40 agonist ivuxolimab in advanced cancers. The assay was immunoSEQ multiplex PCR, and TCRdb's table has in-frame clones only and misses some. The repertoire holds about 68,000 clones, with about 84% as singletons. Here the sequenced sample was CD4+ or CD8+ T cells sorted from blood, taken in a trial of the OX40 agonist ivuxolimab. The receptors come from an adult with an advanced solid tumor such as melanoma, head and neck, liver or kidney cancer.

This chain joins TRBV7-2 and TRBJ2-7, with 9 nucleotides matching TRBD2. V was clipped by 0 bases and J by 3 bases; unmatched bases: 6. The CDR3 is 16 residues long. The V gene's germline CDR1 is SGHTA and CDR2 FQGNSA. CDR3 in DNA: TGTGCCAGCAGCTTAGCGGCCAGCGGGGGGATCTACGAGCAGTACTTC. The encoded protein is CASSLAASGGIYEQYF.

The V call is TRBV5-1, the J call TRBJ1-4, with unresolved D. The CDR3 contains 15 residues. The V end lost 0 bases, the J end lost 8 bases, and 14 bases lay between the germline ends. In germline, CDR1 is SGHRS, CDR2 YFSETQ. The CDR3 nucleotides read TGCGCCAGCAGCTTGGTCGGCACGGAACAGGAAAAACTGTTTTTT. This sequence encodes CASSLVGTEQEKLFF.

The chain couples TRBV29-1 to TRBJ1-1; TRBD1 might be the D (5 bases). CDR3 length: 13 residues. Per the germline V gene, CDR1 is SQVTM and CDR2 is ANQGSEA. Trimming stripped 4 bases from V and 2 bases from J, with 11 bases between. CDR3 region: CSVAGQTNTEAFF. The CDR3 bases are TGCAGCGTTGCGGGGCAGACCAACACTGAAGCTTTCTTT.

The J gene is TRBJ2-1, the V gene TRBV4-2; tentatively, D is TRBD1 (6 bases). V gave up 2 bases and J gave up 8 bases, with 13 bases separating them. In germline, CDR1 is LGHNA, CDR2 YNFKEQ. This CDR3 spans 14 amino acids. CDR3 sequence: CASSQNRNRDEQFF. CDR3 bases: TGTGCCAGCAGCCAAAACAGGAACAGGGATGAGCAGTTCTTC.

The CDR3 DNA is TGTGCCAGCAGTGGACAGGCCAACTATGGCTACACCTTC. Its protein product is CASSGQANYGYTF. The J gene is TRBJ1-2, the V gene TRBV6-5; 7 positions agree with TRBD1. From germline, CDR1 is MNHEY and CDR2 SVGAGI. V trimming: 5 bases; J trimming: 2 bases; junction bases outside the gene matches: 2. CDR3 length equals 13 residues.

This sequence joins TRBV9 and TRBJ2-7; either TRBD1 or TRBD2 may fit D (5 bases each). CDR1 SGDLS and CDR2 YYNGEE come from the germline V gene. Trimming left V 0 bases short and J 5 bases short, with 12 bases between. CDR3 size: 14 residues. CDR3 DNA: TGTGCCAGCAGCGTAGGCGTCAGGGAGAACGAGCAGTACTTC. This gives the protein CASSVGVRENEQYF.

The V gene is TRBV18, the J gene TRBJ2-5, with 7 bases aligning to TRBD2. The germline V gene has CDR1 KGHSH and CDR2 LQKENI. The CDR3 extends over 17 amino acids. V lost 0 bases to trimming and J lost 1 base; unmatched junction nucleotides: 8. The CDR3 nucleotides read TGTGCCAGCTCACCACCACCGGCTAGCGGAATCCAAGAGACCCAGTACTTC. Its protein product is CASSPPPASGIQETQYF. Full variable domain (outside the CDR3, taken from reference TRBV18 and TRBJ2-5): NAGVMQNPRHLVRRRGQEARLRCSPMKGHSHVYWYRQLPEEGLKFMVYLQKENIIDESGMPKERFSAEFPKEGPSILRIQQVVRGDSAAYFCASSPPPASGIQETQYFGPGTRLLVL.

V and J are TRBV6-1 and TRBJ1-2, with TRBD1 identical over 7 bases. The V gene's germline CDR1 is MNHNS and CDR2 SASEGT. Trimming at V came to 7 bases and at J to 6 bases, leaving 5 bases not matched to a gene. The CDR3 runs 12 residues. CDR3 coding DNA: TGTGCCAGCACGACAGGGTATGATGGCTACACCTTC. Amino acids: CASTTGYDGYTF.

A single count supports this clone. This chain uses TRBV9 with TRBJ1-2; weak D call: TRBD1 (6 bases). The CDR3 runs to 16 residues. The V gene lost 4 bases and the J gene lost 7 bases, with 23 bases spanning the gap. Germline V gene lookup returns CDR1 SGDLS and CDR2 YYNGEE. The chain's CDR3 is CASSTLWGAAGAGYTF. Written as DNA, the CDR3 is TGTGCCAGCAGCACCTTATGGGGGGCCGCAGGAGCTGGCTACACCTTC.

The chain links TRBV6-1 to TRBJ1-5; D ambiguous. There are 14 residues in the CDR3. Trimming left V 6 bases short and J 0 bases short, with 9 bases between. Germline V lookup: CDR1 MNHNS, CDR2 SASEGT. This CDR3 reads CASSPTDSNQPQHF. CDR3 DNA: TGTGCCAGCAGCCCTACAGATAGCAATCAGCCCCAGCATTTT.

This chain uses TRBV5-1 with TRBJ2-7; no definite D call. Germline CDR1 is SGHRS and CDR2 is YFSETQ. Trimming pared 5 bases from V and 6 bases from J, leaving 9 bases between. There are 11 residues in the CDR3. The CDR3 DNA reads as TGCGCCAGCAGTTCATGGGGCGAGCAGTACTTC. It encodes CASSSWGEQYF.

The chain links TRBV6-6 to TRBJ2-1, with D unclear. V gave up 6 bases and J gave up 2 bases, with 8 bases separating them. CDR3 length: 13 residues. CDR1 and CDR2 (germline): MNHNY, SVGAGI (reference sequence). The CDR3 protein is CASSPQTYNEQFF. Written as DNA, the CDR3 is TGTGCCAGCAGCCCTCAGACCTACAATGAGCAGTTCTTC.

This clone was seen a single time. This chain joins TRBV6-5 and TRBJ2-5; D gene ambiguous. This CDR3 comprises 11 residues. The germline CDR1 and CDR2 sequences are MNHEY and SVGAGI. V shed 7 bases and J shed 3 bases, with 6 bases lying between them. Written as DNA, the CDR3 is TGTGCCAGCATGTGGAAAGAGACCCAGTACTTC. As protein: CASMWKETQYF.

The chain employs TRBV15 and TRBJ2-3, with 8 nucleotides matching TRBD2. CDR3 length: 16 amino acids. Germline loops: CDR1 LNHNV, CDR2 YYDKDF (reference sequence). Trimming at V came to 6 bases and at J to 2 bases, leaving 10 bases not matched to a gene. The chain's CDR3 is CATSEGTSGLTDTQYF. As DNA, the CDR3 is TGTGCCACCAGTGAAGGCACTAGCGGCCTCACAGATACGCAGTATTTT.

The table lists this clone with a count of one. The chain is built from TRBV10-3 and TRBJ2-7; 9 nucleotides agree with TRBD1. There are 14 residues in the CDR3. V lost 6 bases, J lost 4 bases, and 7 bases stayed unmatched. Germline V gene sequence: CDR1 ENHRY, CDR2 SYGVKD. The CDR3 nucleotides read TGTGCCATCAGCCGGACAGGGGAAGGGTACGAGCAGTACTTC. The encoded protein is CAISRTGEGYEQYF.

The V and J genes are TRBV7-6 and TRBJ2-5, with 9 bases aligning to TRBD2. The length of the CDR3 is 18 residues. V lost 5 bases to trimming and J lost 2 bases; unmatched junction nucleotides: 15. Germline-derived CDR1 and CDR2 are SGHVS and FNYEAQ. Written as DNA, the CDR3 is TGTGCCAGCAGCCCCAGAATCCCAAGCGGGGGGCTACAAGAGACCCAGTACTTC. Translating gives CASSPRIPSGGLQETQYF. Drawing the rest from reference TRBV7-6 and TRBJ2-5, the complete variable domain is GAGVSQSPRYKVTKRGQDVALRCDPISGHVSLYWYRQALGQGPEFLTYFNYEAQQDKSGLPNDRFSAERPEGSISTLTIQRTEQRDSAMYRCASSPRIPSGGLQETQYFGPGTRLLVL.

This chain uses TRBV18 with TRBJ2-5; D is unresolved. CDR1 KGHSH and CDR2 LQKENI come from the germline V gene. Trimming removed 0 bases from V and 2 bases from J, with 7 bases in between. The length of the CDR3 is 14 residues. DNA for the CDR3: TGTGCCAGCTCACCACCGGAGCTTCAAGAGACCCAGTACTTC. Amino acid sequence: CASSPPELQETQYF.

The CDR3 protein is CASSLIGGRGDRGPETQYF. Here the CDR3 DNA reads TGTGCCAGCAGTTTAATTGGCGGGCGAGGGGACAGGGGGCCAGAGACCCAGTACTTC. The genes are TRBV27 and TRBJ2-5, with 12 bases lining up with TRBD1. This CDR3 spans 19 amino acids. Germline trimming cut 2 bases from V and 4 bases from J; bases unmatched to any gene: 14. Germline CDR1 MNHEY, CDR2 SMNVEV (reference sequence).

The genes are TRBV6-6 and TRBJ2-7, with D perhaps TRBD1 (5 bases). CDR1 and CDR2 (germline): MNHNY, SVGAGI (reference sequence). V was cut by 0 bases and J by 0 bases, with 6 bases left in between. The CDR3 has 14 residues. CDR3 DNA sequence: TGTGCCAGCAGTTACTCTCAGGGCTCCTACGAGCAGTACTTC. Its protein is CASSYSQGSYEQYF.

The chain carries TRBV7-2 and TRBJ2-2; no definite D call. Germline V gives CDR1 SGHTA, CDR2 FQGNSA. The CDR3 runs to 15 residues. V lost 1 base and J lost 7, with 13 bases in between. The CDR3 DNA reads as TGTGCCAGCAGCTTAGAGAGGCAGTTATTCGGGGAGCTGTTTTTT. Protein sequence: CASSLERQLFGELFF.

This clone appeared a single time. The chain links TRBV7-2 to TRBJ1-3; D may be TRBD1 (6 bases). This CDR3 has 15 amino acids. V dropped 6 bases and J dropped 4 bases, with 16 bases sitting between them. The V gene's germline CDR1 is SGHTA and CDR2 FQGNSA. CDR3 region: CASREVGGRGNTIYF. The CDR3 nucleotides read TGTGCCAGCAGGGAGGTGGGGGGCAGAGGAAACACCATATATTTT.

For this clone: Sequence at one end of the junction differs from germline and may be a read error. The chain links TRBV7-7 to TRBJ2-5; 7 positions match TRBD2. The CDR3 is 15 amino acids. CDR1 is SSHAT, CDR2 FNYEAQ, per germline (reference sequence). The chain's CDR3 is CASSLLGGSEETQYF. In DNA form, the CDR3 reads TGTGCTAGCAGCTTGCTCGGGGGGTCAGAAGAGACCCAGTACTTC.